The sequence of this T cell receptor beta chain was determined in a study of blood T cell repertoires in COVID-19. The wider study: Spain, Italy and the United States supplied samples that represented acute and convalescent COVID-19. Sample material is recorded as cDNA or gDNA derived from T cells, B-cell-depleted T cells, or PBMCs.

Per the original data handling: By means of reference gene primer amplification, nucleated cell counts were estimated. The protocol was immunoSEQ multiplex PCR, while the TCRdb copy is restricted to in-frame clones and leaves out a portion. The V and J calls and clone size were taken over from that table, and D and trimming were inferred from the DNA. The data show 150,000 to 200,000 clones, with 70% to 90% seen just once and 4% to 5.5% held by the top ten. Germline V gene sequence: CDR1 MNHEY, CDR2 SVGAGI. Losses at the gene ends were 6 bases for V and 2 bases for J; bases not matched to a gene: 7. This CDR3 comprises 15 residues.

The source of this sequence is a human donor in a cohort sampled during active COVID-19. Sample: peripheral blood. This chain joins TRBV6-5 and TRBJ1-5; 7 bases are shared with TRBD1. The CDR3 bases are TGTGCCAGCAGAAACCGACAGGGCGGCAATCAGCCCCAGCATTTT. Encoded protein: CASRNRQGGNQPQHF.